The 20 T cell receptor beta chains presented below share a single source sample, sequenced in a study of CD8 T cells in Susac syndrome. Random hexamers were used to reverse transcribe the RNA input (0.5 to 1 ug). TCRdb reanalysed the immunoSEQ multiplex PCR reads using MiXCR and keeps one entry per CDR3 protein. The repertoire consists of about 150,000 distinct CDR3 sequences, with about 94% occurring once and the leading ten covering 0.2% to 0.25%. Sample: CD8+ T cells from PBMCs. These receptors all stem from a human donor with multiple sclerosis.

The chain links TRBV28 to TRBJ2-3; 10 nucleotides match TRBD1. Trimming removed 5 bases from V and 2 bases from J; junction bases left unmatched: 4. Germline V CDR1 and CDR2: MDHEN, SYDVKM. This CDR3 spans 15 amino acids. CDR3 loop: CASSLGQGNTDTQYF. The CDR3 bases are TGTGCCAGCAGTCTGGGACAGGGGAACACAGATACGCAGTATTTT.

The gene calls are TRBV7-9 and TRBJ2-2; perhaps TRBD1 as D (6 bases). Trimming took 6 bases from V and 4 from J, leaving 12 bases between them. This CDR3 contains 14 residues. CDR1 is SEHNR and CDR2 is FQNEAQ in the germline V gene (reference sequence). CDR3 nucleotide sequence: TGTGCCAGCAGGGACCAGGGGTTCACCGGGGAGCTGTTTTTT. The encoded protein is CASRDQGFTGELFF.

The CDR3 here is CASLLGGDNTGELFF. The CDR3 DNA reads as TGTGCCAGCCTACTAGGGGGGGATAACACCGGGGAGCTGTTTTTT. The genes are TRBV28 and TRBJ2-2, with D tentatively TRBD2 (7 bases). The CDR3 spans 15 residues. Trimming left V 8 bases short and J 2 bases short, with 15 bases between. Germline CDR1 is MDHEN and CDR2 is SYDVKM.

The chain combines TRBV7-9 with TRBJ2-1, with 9 bases that match TRBD1. The CDR3 spans 15 residues. J was trimmed by 4 bases and V by 1 base; bases with no gene match: 2. CDR1 is SEHNR and CDR2 is FQNEAQ in the germline V gene (reference sequence). DNA for the CDR3: TGTGCCAGCAGCTTAGGGACAGGGGTTTACAATGAGCAGTTCTTC. It is translated as CASSLGTGVYNEQFF.

This clonotype appeared a single time. This rearrangement joins TRBV28 to TRBJ2-6; D might be TRBD2 (5 bases). Trimming cost V 6 bases and J 0 bases, with 18 bases left between them. This CDR3 region has 18 residues. CDR1 is MDHEN, CDR2 SYDVKM, per germline. The CDR3 DNA reads TGTGCCAGCAGCTCGAGGGTGCACAGCCTCTCTGGGGCCAACGTCCTGACTTTC. As protein: CASSSRVHSLSGANVLTF.

In this sample, this clonotype turned up once. V gene TRBV7-8 combines with J gene TRBJ2-1; 11 bases agree with TRBD2. Trimming at V came to 5 bases and at J to 4 bases, leaving 7 bases not matched to a gene. CDR3 size: 16 residues. Germline CDR1 SGHVS, CDR2 FQNEAQ. In DNA, the CDR3 is TGTGCCAGCAGCCCTTTAGCGGGGGGGCCTTACAATGAGCAGTTCTTC. It specifies CASSPLAGGPYNEQFF.

The chain joins TRBV15 to TRBJ2-5; 7 bases match TRBD2. Germline V gene data show CDR1 as LNHNV and CDR2 as YYDKDF (reference sequence). The CDR3 is 17 residues long. J gave up 1 base and V 0 bases, and 8 bases lay outside the gene matches. The CDR3 nucleotides read TGTGCCACCAGCAGAGACCCCGGGGAGGGACCCCAAGAGACCCAGTACTTC. This translates into CATSRDPGEGPQETQYF.

The chain joins TRBV7-6 to TRBJ2-1, with D unresolved. The V and J ends lost 6 bases and 6 bases respectively, with 24 bases between them. Per germline, CDR1 SGHVS and CDR2 FNYEAQ. The CDR3 spans 17 residues. CDR3 residues: CASSLRPHPPRSNEQFF. DNA for the CDR3: TGTGCCAGCAGTCTTAGGCCACACCCCCCCCGCTCCAATGAGCAGTTCTTC.

V and J are TRBV15 and TRBJ2-4; D not resolved. CDR3 length equals 13 residues. Germline CDR1 is LNHNV and CDR2 is YYDKDF (reference sequence). V was pared by 4 bases and J by 6 bases, with 10 bases between. This CDR3 reads CATSIPGPNIQYF. CDR3 DNA sequence: TGTGCCACCAGCATCCCGGGCCCAAACATTCAGTACTTC.

The rearrangement uses TRBV6-2 or TRBV6-3 and TRBJ2-5; TRBD2 matches 8 bases. This CDR3 spans 14 amino acids. V shed 7 bases and J 2 bases; nucleotides not matched to a gene: 6. The germline V gene has CDR1 MNHEY and CDR2 SVGEGT. The CDR3 sequence is CASTRRGAQETQYF. The CDR3 region has the DNA TGTGCCAGCACAAGGCGGGGGGCTCAAGAGACCCAGTACTTC.

This rearrangement joins TRBV9 to TRBJ1-1; possible D gene TRBD1, 5 bases. This CDR3 spans 14 amino acids. Germline V gives CDR1 SGDLS, CDR2 YYNGEE. Between the trimmed V and J ends, which lost 3 bases and 10 bases, there was a span of 19 bases. CDR3 coding DNA: TGTGCCAGCAGCGGTCCCGGGACGGCAAGTGGAGCTTTCTTT. It encodes CASSGPGTASGAFF.

The chain joins TRBV4-3 to TRBJ2-7; D unresolved. Trimming removed 0 bases from V and 3 bases from J, with 9 bases in between. This CDR3 comprises 14 residues. Germline V gene lookup returns CDR1 LGHNA and CDR2 YSLEER. The CDR3 region is CASSQDLQNYEQYF. In nucleotides, the CDR3 is TGCGCCAGCAGCCAAGACCTACAGAACTACGAGCAGTACTTC.

The chain couples TRBV9 to TRBJ1-2; 7 positions agree with TRBD1. Trimming at V came to 4 bases and at J to 2 bases, leaving 5 bases not matched to a gene. CDR1 SGDLS and CDR2 YYNGEE come from the germline V gene. This CDR3 has 14 residues. CDR3 nucleotide sequence: TGTGCCAGCAGCCCGAGCAGGGGGAACTATGGCTACACCTTC. Its protein product is CASSPSRGNYGYTF.

This clonotype was recorded a few times. This chain links TRBV7-9 with TRBJ1-1, with D unclear. The CDR3 has 12 amino acids. V was clipped by 1 base and J by 7 bases, with 7 bases between them. Germline values: CDR1 SEHNR, CDR2 FQNEAQ (reference sequence). In DNA form, the CDR3 reads TGTGCCAGCAGCTTAGGGTCCAATGAAGCTTTCTTT. It is translated as CASSLGSNEAFF. Drawing the rest from reference TRBV7-9 and TRBJ1-1, the complete variable domain is DTGVSQNPRHKITKRGQNVTFRCDPISEHNRLYWYRQTLGQGPEFLTYFQNEAQLEKSRLLSDRFSAERPKGSFSTLEIQRTEQGDSAMYLCASSLGSNEAFFGQGTRLTVV.

V is TRBV20-1 and J is TRBJ1-2; D not resolved. The CDR3 covers 13 residues. Germline lookup yields CDR1 DFQATT and CDR2 SNEGSKA (reference sequence). Trimming left V 3 bases short and J 6 bases short, with 14 bases between. The CDR3 DNA sequence: TGCAGTGCTAGCCCGCGGGCGAAGGATGGCTACACCTTC. Translating it yields CSASPRAKDGYTF.

The chain carries TRBV27 and TRBJ2-7; D perhaps matches TRBD2 (5 bases). CDR3 length: 11 residues. In germline, CDR1 is MNHEY, CDR2 SMNVEV (reference sequence). Trimming cost V 7 bases and J 6 bases, with 10 bases left between them. As DNA, the CDR3 is TGTGCCAGCAATAAGGGAGCCGAGCAGTACTTC. It is translated as CASNKGAEQYF.

This clonotype was recorded once. This sequence joins TRBV12-3 or TRBV12-4 and TRBJ2-1, with a weak D call TRBD2 (6 bases). V lost 4 bases and J 9 bases, leaving 16 bases between the germline ends. The CDR3 length is 14 residues. CDR3: CASSYGGGLGEQFF. The CDR3 DNA sequence: TGTGCCAGCAGTTACGGGGGAGGACTCGGTGAGCAGTTCTTC.

The chain has TRBV27 and TRBJ2-7, with TRBD1 as a possible D gene (6 bases). The ends were cut back, 5 bases at V and 6 bases at J, with 20 bases in the middle. Germline loops: CDR1 MNHEY, CDR2 SMNVEV (reference sequence). The CDR3 length is 15 residues. The CDR3 DNA reads TGTGCCAGCAGTCAAATACCCGGCAGGGGTCGCGAGCAGTACTTC. This encodes CASSQIPGRGREQYF.

The CDR3 loop is CASSPSTGKPQHF. The DNA of the CDR3 is TGTGCCAGCAGCCCCTCGACAGGGAAGCCCCAGCATTTT. The chain employs TRBV7-8 and TRBJ1-5, with TRBD1 matching 7 bases. Germline values: CDR1 SGHVS, CDR2 FQNEAQ. The CDR3 extends over 13 amino acids. With V trimmed by 5 bases and J by 8 bases, 6 bases remained unmatched.

The V gene is TRBV9, the J gene TRBJ2-7, with 9 nucleotides matching TRBD1. Germline V lookup: CDR1 SGDLS, CDR2 YYNGEE. This CDR3 is 14 amino acids long. The V and J ends lost 0 bases and 3 bases, in that order; junction bases with no gene match: 1. The CDR3 is CASSVGDRVYEQYF. Here the CDR3 DNA reads TGTGCCAGCAGCGTAGGGGACAGGGTCTACGAGCAGTACTTC. Together with reference TRBV9 and TRBJ2-7, the CDR3 gives the full variable domain: DSGVTQTPKHLITATGQRVTLRCSPRSGDLSVYWYQQSLDQGLQFLIQYYNGEERAKGNILERFSAQQFPDLHSELNLSSLELGDSALYFCASSVGDRVYEQYFGPGTRLTVT.